This TCR beta chain was retrieved from a study of chemoradiotherapy in HPV16-positive cancers. Repeated repertoire sampling spanned the course of chemoradiotherapy. Turning to this clone: Its antigen is not known.

TCRdb's table, derived via immunoSEQ multiplex PCR, lists solely in-frame clones and lacks some. The top ten hold approximately 2.4% of the sample, which has around 5,000 clones, approximately 90% seen once. Study-wide findings and caveats: Only a couple of HPV16-positive patients supplied the functional HPV-specificity definition. Non-HPV-specific T cells did not expand in tumors during treatment, whereas candidate HPV-specific clones and E7-related motifs did.

The origin of this receptor is a human donor with HPV-associated anogenital cancer. The material sequenced was tumor tissue, taken from a patient who underwent chemoradiotherapy.

Here the CDR3 DNA reads TGTGCCAGTAGTAAACCTGACCCAAGGTACCCCGCTTTCTTT. It specifies CASSKPDPRYPAFF. The V call is TRBV19, the J call TRBJ1-1; no clear D gene. V lost 4 bases and J lost 11, with 20 bases in between. CDR3 length: 14 amino acids. Germline CDR1 reads LNHDA; CDR2 reads SQIVND (reference sequence).